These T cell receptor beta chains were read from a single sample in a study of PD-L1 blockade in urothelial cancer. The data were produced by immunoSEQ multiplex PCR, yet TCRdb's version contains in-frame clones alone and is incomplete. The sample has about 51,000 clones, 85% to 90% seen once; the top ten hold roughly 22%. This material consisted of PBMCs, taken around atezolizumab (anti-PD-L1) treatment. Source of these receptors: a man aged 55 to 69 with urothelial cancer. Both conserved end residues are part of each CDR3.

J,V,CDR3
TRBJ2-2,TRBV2,CASSVGTPTGELFF
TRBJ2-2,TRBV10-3,CAITPSGEDAGELFF
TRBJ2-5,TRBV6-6,CASSGLAGREAQYF
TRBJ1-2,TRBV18,CASSPATGVKGYTF
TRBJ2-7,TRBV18,CASSLRTSWGPEQYF
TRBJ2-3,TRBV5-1,CASSRGGTARTDTQYF
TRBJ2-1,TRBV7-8,CASSLRDRGVNEQFF
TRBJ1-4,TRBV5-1,CASSGGTATNEKLFF
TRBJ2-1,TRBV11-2,CASSLDVGGSYNEQFF
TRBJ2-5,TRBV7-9,CASSLNRGMETQYF
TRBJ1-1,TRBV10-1,CASSTFQGTMNTEAFF
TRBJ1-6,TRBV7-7,CASSLEHNSPLHF
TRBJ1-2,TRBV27,CASSLLRGNYGYTF
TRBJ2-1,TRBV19,CATTGEPTYNEQFF
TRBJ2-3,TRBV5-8,CASSLLQISTDTQYF
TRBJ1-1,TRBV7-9,CASSSAGSWGNTEAFF
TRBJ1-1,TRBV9,CASSPPPRVANTEAFF